The 29 T cell receptor beta chains below all came from one sample that was sequenced in a study of cytomegalovirus exposure and HLA in healthy donors. PCR used 60 Vbeta primers and 13 Jbeta primers. Some clones are missing from TCRdb's copy, which holds only in-frame ones; the method was immunoSEQ multiplex PCR. This sample has 150,000 to 200,000 clones; just under 80% occur once, and the top ten carry more than 6%. Sequencing input: PBMCs. The receptors come from a woman between 40 and 50 years old in good health and CMV-seropositive.

In DNA form, the CDR3 reads TGTGCCTGGACCAAGCCATTACCTAGCGTCCGGAATGAGCAGTTCTTC. Protein: CAWTKPLPSVRNEQFF. The chain links TRBV30 to TRBJ2-1; tentative D call: TRBD2 (6 bases). The CDR3 consists of 16 residues. Deletions cut 4 bases from V and 7 bases from J, with 23 bases between. Per the germline V gene, CDR1 is GTSNPN and CDR2 is SVGIG (reference sequence).

The V gene is TRBV4-1, the J gene TRBJ2-2, with unresolved D. Germline V gene lookup returns CDR1 MGHRA and CDR2 YSYEKL. The CDR3 spans 14 residues. The V end lost 1 base, the J end lost 3 bases, and 6 bases lay between the germline ends. The CDR3, as DNA: TGCGCCAGCAGCCAAGTGGCGGACACCGGGGAGCTGTTTTTT. It encodes CASSQVADTGELFF.

This clone came up a few times. The chain has TRBV6-1 and TRBJ1-4; a weak D match, TRBD1 (6 bases). The CDR3 totals 12 residues. The V end lost 5 bases, the J end lost 13 bases, and 14 bases lay between the germline ends. Per germline, CDR1 MNHNS and CDR2 SASEGT. The CDR3: CASSPYGDTLFF. Written as DNA, the CDR3 is TGTGCCAGCAGTCCATACGGGGACACACTGTTTTTT.

The V gene is TRBV7-2, the J gene TRBJ1-1; the D is unclear. Looked up from germline, CDR1 is SGHTA and CDR2 is FQGNSA. This CDR3 is 14 amino acids long. Trimming removed 0 bases at V and 8 bases at J, with 13 bases between. The CDR3 nucleotides are TGTGCCAGCAGCTTAGCAGACTTTGGCCTCGAAGCTTTCTTT. Protein: CASSLADFGLEAFF.

This chain uses TRBV7-9 with TRBJ1-3; 8 positions agree with TRBD1. This CDR3 has 15 amino acids. The V gene's germline CDR1 is SEHNR and CDR2 FQNEAQ (reference sequence). V shed 5 bases, J shed 0 bases, and the junction held 3 bases outside the gene matches. The CDR3 bases are TGTGCCAGCAGCGACGGGACAGGCTCTGGAAACACCATATATTTT. Its protein is CASSDGTGSGNTIYF.

V usage is TRBV5-1 and J usage is TRBJ1-2; 9 bases line up with TRBD1. The CDR3 spans 16 residues. From germline, CDR1 is SGHRS and CDR2 YFSETQ. With V trimmed by 4 bases and J by 8 bases, 15 bases remained unmatched. The CDR3: CASSLPGGGQGSGYTF. The CDR3 DNA sequence: TGCGCCAGCAGCCTGCCGGGCGGGGGACAGGGTTCCGGCTACACCTTC.

This clone appeared a single time. The chain combines TRBV28 with TRBJ2-2; D is perhaps TRBD1 (5 bases). The CDR3 loop spans 16 amino acids. Germline values: CDR1 MDHEN, CDR2 SYDVKM. V dropped 6 bases and J dropped 7 bases, with 21 bases sitting between them. The CDR3 DNA sequence: TGTGCCAGCAGCGCCCGCAACGGTGGGGCCGGCGGGGAGCTGTTTTTT. It encodes CASSARNGGAGGELFF.

The chain has TRBV4-1 and TRBJ1-1, with 8 bases fitting TRBD1. The CDR3 covers 15 residues. Germline CDR1 is MGHRA and CDR2 is YSYEKL. J lost 4 bases, V lost 0 bases, and 4 bases had no gene match. As DNA, the CDR3 is TGCGCCAGCAGCCAAGATTCAGGGGGCGGCACTGAAGCTTTCTTT. It codes for CASSQDSGGGTEAFF.

The chain combines TRBV11-2 with TRBJ1-2, with 7 bases that match TRBD1. Germline values: CDR1 SGHAT, CDR2 FQNNGV. The V segment lost 8 bases and the J segment 4 bases; nucleotides outside the gene matches: 16. This CDR3 region has 16 residues. The CDR3 coding sequence is TGTGCCAGCGGGGCTATCTCGACAGGGTCCAGCTATGGCTACACCTTC. It encodes CASGAISTGSSYGYTF.

The CDR3: CASSQETGGYGYTF. CDR3 nucleotide sequence: TGCGCCAGCAGCCAGGAGACAGGGGGCTATGGCTACACCTTC. The chain recombines TRBV4-3 with TRBJ1-2, with TRBD1 matching 9 bases. Germline CDR1 LGHNA, CDR2 YSLEER. The CDR3 length is 14 residues. The junction had 3 bases not matched to a gene; V was cut back by 3 bases and J by 4 bases.

This clone was seen once. The chain recombines TRBV18 with TRBJ2-7, with D hard to call. V was cut by 2 bases and J by 6 bases, with 11 bases left in between. The CDR3 is 13 amino acids. Per germline, CDR1 KGHSH and CDR2 LQKENI. CDR3 sequence reads: CASSPDLGAEQYF. In nucleotides, the CDR3 is TGTGCCAGCTCACCAGATCTCGGTGCCGAGCAGTACTTC.

J is TRBJ2-1 and V is TRBV4-1; 10 bases map to TRBD2. Germline trimming cut 1 base from V and 3 bases from J; bases unmatched to any gene: 0. Germline V gene sequence: CDR1 MGHRA, CDR2 YSYEKL. This CDR3 spans 15 amino acids. CDR3 coding DNA: TGCGCCAGCAGCCAAGGGACTAGCGGCTACAATGAGCAGTTCTTC. It is translated as CASSQGTSGYNEQFF.

The rearrangement links TRBV21-1 to TRBJ2-7; the tabulated D call, TRBD2, remains unverified against the DNA. TRBV21-1 is a pseudogene. The CDR3 length is 15 residues. DNA of the CDR3: TGTGCCAGCAGCAAAAGGGACTCTGAGGTGAGATGGCAGTACTTC. This translates into CASSKRDSEVRWQYF.

The rearrangement links TRBV27 to TRBJ1-5, with D unclear. The CDR3 contains 14 residues. Germline V gene lookup returns CDR1 MNHEY and CDR2 SMNVEV (reference sequence). The V end lost 3 bases, the J end lost 0 bases, and 6 bases lay between the germline ends. CDR3 nucleotides: TGTGCCAGCAGTTTCGCGTTTAGCAATCAGCCCCAGCATTTT. It yields the protein CASSFAFSNQPQHF.

This chain uses TRBV4-2 with TRBJ1-6; D unresolved. The CDR3 contains 16 residues. Trimming pared 1 base from V and 8 bases from J, leaving 15 bases between. Germline CDR1 reads LGHNA; CDR2 reads YNFKEQ. CDR3 nucleotide sequence: TGTGCCAGCAGCCAAGCCGGCCCGGGTCTGGATTCACCCCTCCACTTT. Its translation is CASSQAGPGLDSPLHF.

The V and J genes are TRBV27 and TRBJ1-2; 7 bases agree with TRBD1. The CDR3 is 14 amino acids. Germline V gives CDR1 MNHEY, CDR2 SMNVEV (reference sequence). The V segment lost 3 bases and the J segment 4 bases; nucleotides outside the gene matches: 5. The chain's CDR3 is CASSFTGETYGYTF. CDR3 DNA sequence: TGTGCCAGCAGTTTCACAGGGGAGACCTATGGCTACACCTTC.

The chain employs TRBV6-6 and TRBJ1-1, with D tentatively TRBD1 (5 bases). From germline, CDR1 is MNHNY and CDR2 SVGAGI (reference sequence). The CDR3 spans 13 residues. CDR3 bases: TGTGCAGGACGGGGGAGGGTGGAAACTGAAGCTTTCTTT. Protein product: CAGRGRVETEAFF.

The rearrangement joins TRBV9 to TRBJ2-1; TRBD2 might be the D (6 bases). V was pared by 0 bases and J by 9 bases, with 13 bases between. CDR3 length: 14 residues. From germline, CDR1 is SGDLS and CDR2 YYNGEE. The CDR3 protein is CASSVGERVSEQFF. DNA for the CDR3: TGTGCCAGCAGCGTAGGGGAGCGGGTGAGTGAGCAGTTCTTC.

The V call is TRBV6-5, the J call TRBJ1-4; no clear D gene. CDR1 and CDR2 from the germline V gene are MNHEY and SVGAGI. The CDR3 has 13 amino acids. V was trimmed by 6 bases and J by 8 bases, leaving 13 bases between them. The DNA for the CDR3 is TGTGCCAGCAGCCTAATCGCGGGCGAAAAACTGTTTTTT. As protein: CASSLIAGEKLFF.

The V call is TRBV9, the J call TRBJ1-4; D gene ambiguous. The V end lost 0 bases, the J end lost 7 bases, and 7 bases lay between the germline ends. The CDR3 contains 13 residues. Germline CDR1 and CDR2: SGDLS and YYNGEE. CDR3 protein: CASSVGPGEKLFF. Written as DNA, the CDR3 is TGTGCCAGCAGCGTAGGGCCTGGTGAAAAACTGTTTTTT. The entire variable domain, with the rest obtained from reference TRBV9 and TRBJ1-4, is as follows: DSGVTQTPKHLITATGQRVTLRCSPRSGDLSVYWYQQSLDQGLQFLIQYYNGEERAKGNILERFSAQQFPDLHSELNLSSLELGDSALYFCASSVGPGEKLFFGSGTQLSVL.

The J gene is TRBJ1-6, the V gene TRBV5-1; D gene ambiguous. The germline V and J ends were trimmed by 9 bases and 10 bases, with 17 bases remaining between them. In germline, CDR1 is SGHRS, CDR2 YFSETQ. The CDR3 consists of 13 residues. The CDR3 here is CATNRALVSPLHF. The CDR3 region has the DNA TGCGCCACCAACCGGGCACTAGTATCACCCCTCCACTTT.

The chain combines TRBV10-3 with TRBJ1-1; D gene ambiguous. Germline V gene data show CDR1 as ENHRY and CDR2 as SYGVKD. The ends were cut back, 2 bases at V and 4 bases at J, with 8 bases in the middle. The CDR3 runs to 13 residues. CDR3 sequence (DNA): TGTGCCATCAGTGAGAATATGGCCACTGAAGCTTTCTTT. This encodes CAISENMATEAFF.

The chain links TRBV27 to TRBJ2-5; weak D call: TRBD2 (5 bases). This CDR3 is built from 14 residues. Looked up from germline, CDR1 is MNHEY and CDR2 is SMNVEV (reference sequence). V was cut by 1 base and J by 7 bases, with 13 bases left in between. Here the CDR3 DNA reads TGTGCCAGCAGTTTATATGGGAGTAATGTGACCCAGTACTTC. The encoded protein is CASSLYGSNVTQYF.

This rearrangement joins TRBV6-6 to TRBJ2-7; 8 bases line up with TRBD2. V was pared by 6 bases and J by 0 bases, with 4 bases of the junction left unmatched. From germline, CDR1 is MNHNY and CDR2 SVGAGI (reference sequence). The CDR3 spans 14 residues. CDR3 bases: TGTGCCAGCAGCACGCGGGGGGACTCCTACGAGCAGTACTTC. It codes for CASSTRGDSYEQYF.

A word on this clone: Additional DNA sequences in this sample encode the identical CDR3. The J gene is TRBJ1-6, the V gene TRBV4-1, with 9 bases that match TRBD1. Germline V CDR1 and CDR2: MGHRA, YSYEKL. This CDR3 is 15 amino acids long. The V and J ends lost 4 bases and 10 bases, in that order; junction bases with no gene match: 8. CDR3 nucleotides: TGCGCCAGCAGCCCAGGCGGGACAGGGTACTCACCCCTCCACTTT. Residues: CASSPGGTGYSPLHF.

The chain employs TRBV7-6 and TRBJ1-6; 8 bases align to TRBD1. This CDR3 region has 15 residues. In germline, CDR1 is SGHVS, CDR2 FNYEAQ. The V segment lost 1 base and the J segment 8 bases; nucleotides outside the gene matches: 4. The CDR3 coding sequence is TGTGCCAGCAGCTTAGAGGACAGGGTCCATTCACCCCTCCACTTT. This translates into CASSLEDRVHSPLHF.

This chain joins TRBV5-1 and TRBJ2-3, with D uncertain. There are 13 residues in the CDR3. V was trimmed by 5 bases and J by 4 bases, leaving 11 bases between them. From germline, CDR1 is SGHRS and CDR2 YFSETQ. CDR3 sequence: CASRVADPDTQYF. The DNA of the CDR3 is TGCGCCAGCAGAGTAGCCGATCCAGATACGCAGTATTTT.

This chain links TRBV27 with TRBJ1-1; maybe TRBD1 (5 bases). With 5 bases removed from V and 5 bases from J, the gap between germline ends came to 18 bases. Germline V gene sequence: CDR1 MNHEY, CDR2 SMNVEV (reference sequence). The length of the CDR3 is 15 residues. The CDR3 is CASSTWARVFTEAFF. The CDR3 region has the DNA TGTGCCAGCAGTACCTGGGCCAGGGTTTTTACTGAAGCTTTCTTT.

CDR3: CASSPSQDSPEKLFF. CDR3 sequence (DNA): TGTGCCAGCAGTCCCTCTCAGGACAGCCCAGAAAAACTGTTTTTT. The V and J genes are TRBV21-1 and TRBJ1-4; the table's D call, TRBD1, has no DNA check behind it. TRBV21-1 represents a pseudogene. CDR3 length equals 15 residues.